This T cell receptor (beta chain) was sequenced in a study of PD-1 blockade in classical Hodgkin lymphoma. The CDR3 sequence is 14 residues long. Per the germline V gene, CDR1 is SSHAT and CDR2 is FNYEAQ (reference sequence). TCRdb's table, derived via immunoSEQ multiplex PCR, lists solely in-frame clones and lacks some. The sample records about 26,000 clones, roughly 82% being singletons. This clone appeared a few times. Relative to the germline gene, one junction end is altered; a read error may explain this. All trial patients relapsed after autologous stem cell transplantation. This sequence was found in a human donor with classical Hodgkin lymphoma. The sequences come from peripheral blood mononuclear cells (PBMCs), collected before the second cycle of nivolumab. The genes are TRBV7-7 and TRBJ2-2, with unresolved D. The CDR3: CASRDSGNTGELFF. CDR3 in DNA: TGTGCTAGCAGAGATTCAGGCAACACCGGGGAGCTGTTTTTT.